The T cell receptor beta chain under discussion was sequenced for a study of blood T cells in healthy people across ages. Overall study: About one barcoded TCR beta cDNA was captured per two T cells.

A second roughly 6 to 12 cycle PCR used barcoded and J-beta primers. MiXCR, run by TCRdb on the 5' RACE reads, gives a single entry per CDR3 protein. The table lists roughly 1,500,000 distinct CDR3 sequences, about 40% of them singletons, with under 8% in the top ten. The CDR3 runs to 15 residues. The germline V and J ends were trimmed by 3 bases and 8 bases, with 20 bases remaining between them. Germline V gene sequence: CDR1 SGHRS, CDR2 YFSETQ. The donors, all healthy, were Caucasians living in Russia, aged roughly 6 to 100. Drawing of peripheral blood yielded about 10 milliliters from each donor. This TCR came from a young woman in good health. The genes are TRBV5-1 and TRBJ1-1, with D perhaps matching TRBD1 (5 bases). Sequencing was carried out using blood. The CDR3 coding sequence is TGCGCCAGCAGCTGGGAGCCAGGGCCCCGTTCGGAAGCTTTCTTT. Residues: CASSWEPGPRSEAFF.